This entry lists 10 T cell receptor beta chains sequenced from one sample in a study of T cell responses to AZD1222 COVID-19 vaccine. Measured with immunoSEQ multiplex PCR; TCRdb has only the in-frame clones, and not every one. The table lists fewer than 90,000 clones, around nine tenths of them singletons. The sample was peripheral blood, taken 28 days after the second AZD1222 dose. The receptors originated from an adult who received the AZD1222 COVID-19 vaccine.

This chain links TRBV30 with TRBJ1-2; D is ambiguous. This CDR3 region has 12 residues. Germline values: CDR1 GTSNPN, CDR2 SVGIG (reference sequence). V gave up 3 bases and J gave up 8 bases, with 13 bases separating them. The CDR3 DNA reads as TGTGCCTGGAGCGCCGGAGCAGGAGGCTACACCTTC. Translation: CAWSAGAGGYTF. Full variable domain (outside the CDR3, taken from reference TRBV30 and TRBJ1-2): SQTIHQWPATLVQPVGSPLSLECTVEGTSNPNLYWYRQAAGRGLQLLFYSVGIGQISSEVPQNLSASRPQDRQFILSSKKLLLSDSGFYLCAWSAGAGGYTFGSGTRLTVV.

The rearrangement joins TRBV5-8 to TRBJ1-5; no firm D call. CDR1 and CDR2 (germline): SGHTS, YDEGEE. V was shortened by 0 bases and J by 0 bases, with 7 bases between the two germline ends. CDR3 length: 15 amino acids. Here the CDR3 reads CASSLGRTSNQPQHF. The CDR3 DNA reads as TGTGCCAGCAGCTTGGGACGGACTAGCAATCAGCCCCAGCATTTT.

The V gene is TRBV2, the J gene TRBJ2-5; no definite D call. CDR3 length equals 10 residues. The V gene lost 6 bases and the J gene lost 5 bases, with 4 bases spanning the gap. The germline V gene has CDR1 SNHLY and CDR2 FYNNEI. The CDR3 region has the DNA TGTGCCAGCAGCCGGGAGACCCAGTACTTC. It yields the protein CASSRETQYF. The variable domain in full, with the rest retrieved from reference TRBV2 and TRBJ2-5, is EPEVTQTPSHQVTQMGQEVILRCVPISNHLYFYWYRQILGQKVEFLVSFYNNEISEKSEIFDDQFSVERPDGSNFTLKIRSTKLEDSAMYFCASSRETQYFGPGTRLLVL.

This sequence joins TRBV6-4 and TRBJ2-3; no firm D call. The germline V gene encodes CDR1 MRHNA and CDR2 SNTAGT. The germline V and J ends were trimmed by 5 bases and 1 base, with 16 bases remaining between them. The CDR3 runs to 16 residues. This chain's CDR3 is CASSSFASSGTDTQYF. The CDR3 coding sequence is TGTGCCAGCAGTAGCTTCGCCTCCTCGGGCACAGATACGCAGTATTTT.

The chain joins TRBV27 to TRBJ1-2; D may be TRBD1 (5 bases). The germline V and J ends were trimmed by 6 bases and 8 bases, with 22 bases remaining between them. The germline CDR1 and CDR2 sequences are MNHEY and SMNVEV (reference sequence). The CDR3 is 15 amino acids. The CDR3 DNA reads as TGTGCCAGCAGCGCTCCCCCAAGTAAGACAGACGGCTACACCTTC. The encoded protein is CASSAPPSKTDGYTF.

This clone came up once. The chain recombines TRBV30 with TRBJ2-1, with unresolved D. V lost 0 bases and J lost 5, with 8 bases in between. The CDR3 has 13 residues. Per germline, CDR1 GTSNPN and CDR2 SVGIG (reference sequence). The CDR3 reads CAWSVLRNNEQFF. Written as DNA, the CDR3 is TGTGCCTGGAGTGTACTAAGGAACAATGAGCAGTTCTTC.

The gene calls are TRBV7-2 and TRBJ2-2; 7 nucleotides align to TRBD1. Germline values: CDR1 SGHTA, CDR2 FQGNSA. The CDR3 spans 14 residues. V lost 5 bases and J lost 3; bases outside the gene matches: 3. CDR3 DNA sequence: TGTGCCAGCAGCAACAGGGGCCACACCGGGGAGCTGTTTTTT. Protein: CASSNRGHTGELFF.

The V gene is TRBV7-8, the J gene TRBJ2-1; 11 nucleotides align to TRBD2. With 1 base clipped from V and 4 bases from J, the junction kept 6 bases outside the gene matches. The CDR3 runs 17 residues. From germline, CDR1 is SGHVS and CDR2 FQNEAQ. The CDR3 loop reads CASSLEPSGRTYNEQFF. DNA of the CDR3: TGTGCCAGCAGCTTAGAGCCTAGCGGGAGGACATACAATGAGCAGTTCTTC.

The rearrangement uses TRBV29-1 and TRBJ2-2; no firm D call. This CDR3 region has 15 residues. Trimming took 5 bases from V and 1 from J, leaving 14 bases between them. Germline lookup yields CDR1 SQVTM and CDR2 ANQGSEA. DNA of the CDR3: TGCAGCGTTAGGCTCATGGCTGGGAACACCGGGGAGCTGTTTTTT. Amino acid sequence: CSVRLMAGNTGELFF.

The chain couples TRBV11-2 to TRBJ1-4, with unresolved D. This CDR3 spans 14 amino acids. The germline V gene encodes CDR1 SGHAT and CDR2 FQNNGV. Trimming pared 4 bases from V and 10 bases from J, leaving 16 bases between. The CDR3 nucleotides read TGTGCCAGCAGCTCGACGGGAGGAGGGTTAAAACTGTTTTTT. It yields the protein CASSSTGGGLKLFF.